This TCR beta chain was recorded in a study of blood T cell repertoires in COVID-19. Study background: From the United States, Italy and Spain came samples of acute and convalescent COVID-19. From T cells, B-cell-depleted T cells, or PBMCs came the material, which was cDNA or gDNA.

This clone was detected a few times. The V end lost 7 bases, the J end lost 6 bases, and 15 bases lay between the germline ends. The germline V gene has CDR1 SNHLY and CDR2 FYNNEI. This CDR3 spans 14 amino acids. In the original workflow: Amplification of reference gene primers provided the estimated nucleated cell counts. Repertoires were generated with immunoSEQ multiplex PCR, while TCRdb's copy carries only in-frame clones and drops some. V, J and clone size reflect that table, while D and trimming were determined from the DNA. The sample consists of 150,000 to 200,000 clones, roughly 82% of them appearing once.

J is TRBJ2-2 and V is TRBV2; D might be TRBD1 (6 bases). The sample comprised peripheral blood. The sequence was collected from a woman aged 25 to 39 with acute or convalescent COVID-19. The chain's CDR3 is CASNQLGGSGELFF. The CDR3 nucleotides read TGTGCCAGCAACCAATTAGGGGGATCCGGGGAGCTGTTTTTT.